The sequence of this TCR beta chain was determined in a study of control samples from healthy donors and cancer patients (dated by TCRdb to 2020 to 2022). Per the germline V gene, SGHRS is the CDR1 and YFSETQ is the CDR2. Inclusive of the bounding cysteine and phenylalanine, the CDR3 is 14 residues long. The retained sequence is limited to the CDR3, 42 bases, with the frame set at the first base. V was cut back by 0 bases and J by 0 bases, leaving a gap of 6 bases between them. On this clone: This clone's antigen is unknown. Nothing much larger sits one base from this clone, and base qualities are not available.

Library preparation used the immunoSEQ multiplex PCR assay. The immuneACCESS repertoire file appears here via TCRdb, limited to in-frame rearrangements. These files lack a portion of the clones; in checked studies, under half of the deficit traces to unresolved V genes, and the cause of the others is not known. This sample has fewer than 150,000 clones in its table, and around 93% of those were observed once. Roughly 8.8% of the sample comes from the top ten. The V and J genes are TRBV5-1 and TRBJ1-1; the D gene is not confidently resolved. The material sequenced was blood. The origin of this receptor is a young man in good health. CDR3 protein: CASSLADLNTEAFF. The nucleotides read TGCGCCAGCAGCTTGGCCGACCTGAACACTGAAGCTTTCTTT.